Given below is one T cell receptor (beta chain) in context. Its antigen remains undetermined. Qualities for individual bases were not recorded, and no much larger clone is one base off. V lost 7 bases and J lost 2 bases; the stretch between them is 15 bases long. Sequences SQVTM (CDR1) and ANQGSEA (CDR2) are obtained from the germline V gene. CDR3 length: 14 amino acids, cysteine to phenylalanine. Only CDR3 DNA remains: 42 bases, in frame from the first base. The data belong to a study of cytomegalovirus exposure and HLA in healthy donors (dated by TCRdb to 2015 to 2018). Study-level background: A later analysis indicated that the 110 or so validation repertoires were generated on the platform also employed for the 670 or so repertoires of the first cohort. The study was designed to test whether signatures of past pathogen exposure could be identified by cataloging public T cell receptors. In addition to the first cohort of around 670 subjects, a separate validation cohort of over 90 different subjects was used. To predict cytomegalovirus infection status, the study brought together high-throughput TCR immunosequencing, statistical association of individual TCRs with disease status, and machine learning.

General study outcomes and caveats: The classifier was reported to diagnose cytomegalovirus status with high specificity and sensitivity in both the original cohort and the validation cohort. Of the cluster scores, roughly 93% were above 0 in a later analysis, which found that TCRs clustered in the first cohort also tended to co-occur in the roughly 130 validation repertoires. A later analysis lacked HLA typing for the validation cohort, so it scored co-occurrence in that cohort across all 130 or so repertoires. A few of the identified cytomegalovirus-associated TCR beta chains were confirmed in vitro to be specific for cytomegalovirus antigens. Most TCR sequences were observed very rarely across donors, whereas some public TCRs were present in many individuals. The authors suggested that the approach could potentially be extended to other disease states and immunological phenotypes. The study listed 150 to 200 TCR beta chains as associated with cytomegalovirus.

The library was prepared using the immunoSEQ multiplex PCR assay. The study's own analysis went as follows. To diagnose cytomegalovirus status from the catalog of TCR beta chain sequences, a statistical classification framework was built. Drawn from immuneACCESS, this table holds only the in-frame rearrangements with V and J called that TCRdb kept. Clones are partly lost; checked studies trace under half to an unresolved V gene and leave the rest unexplained. Clone size and the V and J calls come from that table; the DNA yielded D and trimming. The sample profile shows some 140,000 clones; around 83% of them were found once. The top ten clones comprise approximately 2% of the sample. Donors formed part of the validation cohort, which comprised about 120 subjects and was distinct from the first cohort of some 700 subjects.

Recombination connected TRBV29-1 to TRBJ2-1; the D gene is unclear. The sequence was obtained from a human donor in good health. The sample comprised PBMCs. The DNA is as follows: TGCAGCGAAGGTTCAGGTACAGCCTACAATGAGCAGTTCTTC. This translates into CSEGSGTAYNEQFF.